The sequence of this T cell receptor (beta chain) was determined in a study of vaccination and CD4 T cells after COVID-19. Study summary: Typically, post-vaccine samples were obtained a median approximately 74 days after dose two, within a range of 14 to 241. Overlapping spike pools from SARS-CoV-2 and HCoV-NL63, HCoV-OC43 and HCoV-229E served as culture stimuli. The study, taken as a whole, reports: Post-vaccination, and not before, a median about 90% of reactive clones appeared in convalescent patients. Spike mono-reactivity applied to 304 of 307 vaccine-specific clones detected in convalescent patients.

On this clonotype: No antigen is known for it.

Stated treatment: roughly 10-day PBMC culture with coronavirus spike peptide pools or control peptides (ViraFEST assay). CDR1 and CDR2 from the germline V gene are SNHLY and FYNNEI. V was shortened by 7 bases and J by 4 bases, with 8 bases between the two germline ends. The CDR3 consists of 13 residues. Sequencing of the DNA from cultured CD4+ T cells was carried out with the Oncomine TCR Beta short-read assay. TCRdb redid the calling of the PCR reads with MiXCR, one entry per CDR3 protein. The sample carries 7,500 to 9,000 distinct CDR3 sequences, approximately 20% recorded once. J is TRBJ1-6 and V is TRBV2; unclear D gene. This sequence was found in a human donor who had recovered from COVID-19. The material was CD4+ T cells from blood, cultured in vitro, obtained after SARS-CoV-2 vaccination. The CDR3 loop reads CASTGDYNSPLHF. CDR3 sequence (DNA): TGTGCCAGCACCGGGGATTATAATTCACCCCTCCACTTT.